This T cell receptor (beta chain) appears in the sequencing data of a study of human versus mouse CDR3 diversity and MHC coevolution. This CDR3 spans 17 amino acids. V was pared by 3 bases and J by 2 bases, with 12 bases of the junction left unmatched. CDR1 is SGHNT, CDR2 YYREEE, per germline (reference sequence). Study-wide results and caveats: Human CDR3s averaged more deletions and insertions than mouse CDR3s. By iCHAO1, human TCR beta clonotypes numbered approximately 1.6 million, the most. Among all groups, most of the three human donors showed least clonal inequality.

Assay used: immunoSEQ multiplex PCR; TCRdb lists only in-frame clones, some missing. Altogether more than 55,000 clones are present, around 94% being singletons, with the ten largest covering 15% to 20%. A note on this clone: Antigen: not known.

Naive CD4 T cells were sorted as CD45RO-negative, CD62L-positive. J is TRBJ2-3 and V is TRBV5-4; 7 nucleotides line up with TRBD2. Input material: naive CD4+ T cells from blood. Subset given: CD45RO-negative CD62L-positive naive CD4 T cells. The sequence derives from a person in their 60s in good health. This chain's CDR3 is CASSSPLRLAATDTQYF. Written as DNA, the CDR3 is TGTGCCAGCAGCTCCCCCCTCCGGCTAGCGGCCACAGATACGCAGTATTTT.